This T cell receptor (beta chain) stems from a study of blood T cell repertoires in COVID-19. In the study overall: Nucleic acid was either cDNA or gDNA, and it came from T cells, B-cell-depleted T cells, or PBMCs.

In the source study's methods: How many nucleated cells were present was estimated from reference gene primer amplification. Generated by immunoSEQ multiplex PCR, the TCRdb table keeps only in-frame clones and is missing some. The V and J calls and the clone size are those of that table, but D and trimming were determined from the DNA. The table records 55,000 or so clones, about 86% of them present only once. Seattle participants joined during active infection and were tracked over time. The specimen was peripheral blood. The receptor comes from a woman aged 60-75 years with COVID-19, enrolled during active disease.

The CDR3 here is CASSTGTARGYYEQYF. For the CDR3, the DNA is TGTGCCAGCAGCACCGGGACAGCCAGGGGCTACTACGAGCAGTACTTC. The chain employs TRBV7-2 and TRBJ2-7; 7 bases line up with TRBD1. The CDR3 is made up of 16 amino acids. The V segment lost 5 bases and the J segment 3 bases; nucleotides outside the gene matches: 13. Germline V gives CDR1 SGHTA, CDR2 FQGNSA. The complete variable domain, with remaining parts taken from reference TRBV7-2 and TRBJ2-7, reads GAGVSQSPSNKVTEKGKDVELRCDPISGHTALYWYRQSLGQGLEFLIYFQGNSAPDKSGLPSDRFSAERTGGSVSTLTIQRTQQEDSAVYLCASSTGTARGYYEQYFGPGTRLTVT.